The 26 T cell receptor beta chains listed next were all sequenced from one sample in a study of control samples from healthy donors and cancer patients. TCRdb keeps only in-frame clones here, not all; method: immunoSEQ multiplex PCR. Here the sample spans roughly 120,000 clones, about 87% being singletons. The sequencing input was blood. The receptors stem from a man aged 25-40 years in good health.

Of note for this clone: Additional DNA sequences in this sample encode the identical CDR3. The V gene is TRBV11-3, the J gene TRBJ1-3; D gene ambiguous. With 3 bases removed from V and 4 bases from J, the gap between germline ends came to 10 bases. The CDR3 is 14 residues long. Per germline, CDR1 SGHNT and CDR2 YENEEA. The DNA for the CDR3 is TGTGCCAGCAGCTTGGATGGGTTAGGAAACACCATATATTTT. This encodes CASSLDGLGNTIYF.

The V call is TRBV2, the J call TRBJ1-2; D gene unclear. Germline CDR1 is SNHLY and CDR2 is FYNNEI. CDR3 length: 11 residues. Trimming stripped 9 bases from V and 4 bases from J, with 9 bases between. The DNA for the CDR3 is TGTGCCAGTAAGGCTTTCTATGGCTACACCTTC. This codes for CASKAFYGYTF.

The rearrangement joins TRBV2 to TRBJ2-1; no clear D gene. The CDR3 contains 12 residues. V was shortened by 5 bases and J by 4 bases, with 6 bases between the two germline ends. Germline loops: CDR1 SNHLY, CDR2 FYNNEI. The CDR3 sequence: CASSNRYNEQFF. In DNA, the CDR3 is TGTGCCAGCAGTAACCGGTACAATGAGCAGTTCTTC.

The chain links TRBV7-3 to TRBJ1-1, with a weak D call TRBD1 (6 bases). Deletions cut 5 bases from V and 1 base from J, with 23 bases between. In germline, CDR1 is SGHTA, CDR2 FQGTGA. This CDR3 is 18 amino acids long. CDR3 sequence: CASSPRGGAAGTNTEAFF. The CDR3 DNA reads as TGTGCCAGCAGCCCCCGGGGGGGGGCGGCGGGGACGAACACTGAAGCTTTCTTT. Supplemented by reference TRBV7-3 and TRBJ1-1, the full variable domain reads GAGVSQTPSNKVTEKGKYVELRCDPISGHTALYWYRQSLGQGPEFLIYFQGTGAADDSGLPNDRFFAVRPEGSVSTLKIQRTERGDSAVYLCASSPRGGAAGTNTEAFFGQGTRLTVV.

CDR3 sequence reads: CATSLETASHYGYTF. In DNA form, the CDR3 reads TGTGCCACCTCCCTGGAGACAGCCTCACACTATGGCTACACCTTC. The chain is built from TRBV19 and TRBJ1-2, with D possibly TRBD1 on 5 matching bases. V dropped 10 bases and J dropped 3 bases, with 21 bases sitting between them. The CDR3 consists of 15 residues. CDR1 and CDR2 from the germline V gene are LNHDA and SQIVND (reference sequence).

This clone came up many times. J is TRBJ1-2 and V is TRBV12-3 or TRBV12-4, with D maybe TRBD1 (5 bases). V lost 2 bases to trimming and J lost 7 bases, with 11 bases between them. The CDR3 runs 13 residues. The CDR3 loop is CASSLNRGRGYTF. The CDR3 bases are TGTGCCAGCAGTTTAAATCGGGGACGTGGCTACACCTTC.

This sequence joins TRBV7-3 and TRBJ1-1; D might be TRBD1 (6 bases). Germline assignment: CDR1 SGHTA and CDR2 FQGTGA. V lost 5 bases, J lost 2 bases, and 9 bases lay in between. The CDR3 has 13 residues. In nucleotides, the CDR3 is TGTGCCAGCAGCGGGGGGCGAAACACTGAAGCTTTCTTT. This sequence encodes CASSGGRNTEAFF.

This clone has a single count. The V gene is TRBV10-3, the J gene TRBJ2-1; TRBD1 matches 8 bases. The junction had 7 bases not matched to a gene; V was cut back by 2 bases and J by 7 bases. The CDR3 extends over 15 amino acids. Germline V gene data show CDR1 as ENHRY and CDR2 as SYGVKD. The CDR3 protein is CAISEVQGAQNEQFF. The CDR3 DNA is TGTGCCATCAGTGAGGTCCAGGGGGCGCAGAATGAGCAGTTCTTC.

The CDR3 here is CASSLGQGYGYTF. CDR3 nucleotide sequence: TGTGCCAGCAGCTTAGGACAGGGCTATGGCTACACCTTC. V is TRBV7-3 and J is TRBJ1-2; 8 bases map to TRBD1. This CDR3 spans 13 amino acids. Looked up from germline, CDR1 is SGHTA and CDR2 is FQGTGA. V trimming: 2 bases; J trimming: 4 bases; junction bases outside the gene matches: 0.

This chain links TRBV24-1 with TRBJ1-1; 10 nucleotides match TRBD1. Germline CDR1 reads KGHDR; CDR2 reads SFDVKD. The CDR3 has 13 amino acids. V was clipped by 8 bases and J by 8 bases; unmatched bases: 7. The CDR3 sequence: CATTGQGSPEAFF. The CDR3, as DNA: TGTGCCACCACGGGACAGGGGAGCCCCGAAGCTTTCTTT.

The chain links TRBV7-9 to TRBJ2-7, with D possibly TRBD2 on 5 matching bases. CDR1 and CDR2 from the germline V gene are SEHNR and FQNEAQ (reference sequence). V gave up 1 base and J gave up 5 bases, with 15 bases separating them. This CDR3 contains 15 residues. The CDR3 loop is CASSLDEGNYHEQYF. CDR3 DNA: TGTGCCAGCAGCTTAGATGAGGGAAATTATCACGAGCAGTACTTC.

The rearrangement links TRBV5-1 to TRBJ1-2; D not resolved. The germline V and J ends were trimmed by 2 bases and 0 bases, with 8 bases remaining between them. The CDR3 is made up of 14 amino acids. Germline CDR1 SGHRS, CDR2 YFSETQ. The CDR3 coding sequence is TGCGCCAGCAGCTTTGAATCGTCTAACTATGGCTACACCTTC. Its protein is CASSFESSNYGYTF.

This sequence joins TRBV15 and TRBJ1-2; weak D call: TRBD1 (5 bases). From germline, CDR1 is LNHNV and CDR2 YYDKDF (reference sequence). V was pared by 0 bases and J by 8 bases, with 19 bases between. There are 16 residues in the CDR3. The CDR3 loop reads CATSREPMMGRYGYTF. For the CDR3, the DNA is TGTGCCACCAGCAGAGAGCCCATGATGGGGCGGTACGGCTACACCTTC.

In its sample, this clone was seen many times. The chain carries TRBV5-8 and TRBJ1-6; TRBD1 is a possible D gene (5 bases). CDR3 length: 16 residues. Between the trimmed V and J ends, which lost 1 base and 6 bases, there was a span of 14 bases. The germline gives CDR1 SGHTS, CDR2 YDEGEE. CDR3 in amino acids: CASSLYPGMGNSPLHF. The CDR3 coding sequence is TGTGCCAGCAGCTTGTACCCAGGGATGGGTAATTCACCCCTCCACTTT. The full variable domain, with the rest looked up from reference TRBV5-8 and TRBJ1-6, is EAGVTQSPTHLIKTRGQQATLRCSPISGHTSVYWYQQALGLGLQFLLWYDEGEERNRGNFPPRFSGRQFPNYSSELNVNALELEDSALYLCASSLYPGMGNSPLHFGNGTRLTVT.

In this sample, this clone turned up once. The gene calls are TRBV6-4 and TRBJ1-2, with D possibly being TRBD1 (5 bases). This CDR3 has 13 residues. Trimming pared 8 bases from V and 5 bases from J, leaving 15 bases between. Germline V CDR1 and CDR2: MRHNA, SNTAGT. The CDR3 protein is CASSRGRGYGYTF. CDR3 bases: TGTGCCAGCTCCCGCGGTAGGGGTTATGGCTACACCTTC.

The V gene is TRBV3-1 (or the pseudogene TRBV3-2), the J gene TRBJ2-7, with D tentatively TRBD1 (6 bases). Per germline, CDR1 LGHDT and CDR2 YNNKEL (reference sequence). This CDR3 comprises 15 residues. The V end was cut by 3 bases, the J end by 2 bases, with 14 bases between. Written as DNA, the CDR3 is TGTGCCAGCAGCCATTGGCAGGGGACCACCTACGAGCAGTACGTC. Its translation is CASSHWQGTTYEQYV.

This clone showed up just once. The V call is TRBV10-1, the J call TRBJ2-5; D gene uncertain. V was clipped by 4 bases and J by 4 bases, with 10 bases between them. CDR3 length: 13 amino acids. The germline CDR1 and CDR2 sequences are WNHNN and SYGVQD (reference sequence). CDR3 sequence reads: CASSVAIGETQYF. As DNA, the CDR3 is TGCGCCAGCAGTGTCGCCATTGGAGAGACCCAGTACTTC.

V and J are TRBV12-3 or TRBV12-4 and TRBJ1-1; D gene uncertain. There are 12 residues in the CDR3. Trimming took 3 bases from V and 7 from J, leaving 9 bases between them. The CDR3 loop is CASSFPRSEAFF. The CDR3, as DNA: TGTGCCAGCAGTTTTCCTAGAAGTGAAGCTTTCTTT.

To note about this clone: At one end the junction does not follow the germline gene, possibly because of a read error. The CDR3 reads CPSTHGRGGQGEGYTF. For the CDR3, the DNA is TGCCCCAGCACCCACGGGCGGGGGGGACAGGGGGAAGGCTACACCTTC. This rearrangement joins TRBV4-1 to TRBJ1-2; the match to TRBD1 covers 11 bases. Looked up from germline, CDR1 is MGHRA and CDR2 is YSYEKL. The CDR3 loop spans 16 amino acids.

The chain employs TRBV7-3 and TRBJ2-2; TRBD1 agrees at 9 bases. Germline CDR1 and CDR2: SGHTA and FQGTGA. Trimming removed 1 base from V and 1 base from J; junction bases left unmatched: 1. The CDR3 totals 16 residues. CDR3 sequence (DNA): TGTGCCAGCAGCTTAATGGGACAGGGGAACACCGGGGAGCTGTTTTTT. It codes for CASSLMGQGNTGELFF. Filled out from reference TRBV7-3 and TRBJ2-2, the complete variable domain reads GAGVSQTPSNKVTEKGKYVELRCDPISGHTALYWYRQSLGQGPEFLIYFQGTGAADDSGLPNDRFFAVRPEGSVSTLKIQRTERGDSAVYLCASSLMGQGNTGELFFGEGSRLTVL.

V is TRBV12-3 or TRBV12-4 and J is TRBJ1-4, with D possibly matching TRBD1 (6 bases). The length of the CDR3 is 12 residues. V was clipped by 6 bases and J by 7 bases, with 9 bases between them. DNA for the CDR3: TGTGCCAGCAGACGGACAGCTGAAAAACTGTTTTTT. This translates into CASRRTAEKLFF.

The rearrangement uses TRBV7-2 and TRBJ1-1; D unresolved. V dropped 2 bases and J dropped 1 base, with 2 bases sitting between them. Germline-derived CDR1 and CDR2 are SGHTA and FQGNSA. The CDR3 spans 12 residues. The CDR3 here is CASSLQNTEAFF. As DNA, the CDR3 is TGTGCCAGCAGCTTACAGAACACTGAAGCTTTCTTT. Combining the CDR3 with reference TRBV7-2 and TRBJ1-1 gives the whole variable domain GAGVSQSPSNKVTEKGKDVELRCDPISGHTALYWYRQSLGQGLEFLIYFQGNSAPDKSGLPSDRFSAERTGGSVSTLTIQRTQQEDSAVYLCASSLQNTEAFFGQGTRLTVV.

The chain combines TRBV19 with TRBJ1-1; possibly TRBD1 for D (5 bases). Per germline, CDR1 LNHDA and CDR2 SQIVND (reference sequence). The CDR3 has 16 amino acids. Trimming stripped 7 bases from V and 0 bases from J, with 18 bases between. The CDR3 loop is CASNSEGKRVNTEAFF. The CDR3 bases are TGTGCCAGTAATTCGGAGGGGAAAAGGGTGAACACTGAAGCTTTCTTT.

The genes are TRBV3-1 (or the pseudogene TRBV3-2) and TRBJ2-3, with a possible D match to TRBD1 (6 bases). The CDR3 has 13 residues. V lost 2 bases and J 5 bases, leaving 8 bases between the germline ends. CDR1 and CDR2 (germline): LGHDT, YNNKEL (reference sequence). The DNA for the CDR3 is TGTGCCAGCAGCCAAAGGGGGATAGATACGCAGTATTTT. Its protein is CASSQRGIDTQYF.

This rearrangement joins TRBV15 to TRBJ1-1; D not certain. Germline V gene data show CDR1 as LNHNV and CDR2 as YYDKDF (reference sequence). The germline V and J ends were trimmed by 4 bases and 0 bases, with 9 bases remaining between them. The CDR3 is made up of 14 amino acids. The CDR3 spells CATSKGSLNTEAFF. The CDR3 bases are TGTGCCACCAGCAAAGGCAGCTTGAACACTGAAGCTTTCTTT.

This chain links TRBV19 with TRBJ1-4, with D possibly matching TRBD1 (6 bases). Germline values: CDR1 LNHDA, CDR2 SQIVND (reference sequence). Trimming took off 5 bases at V and 7 bases at J, with 14 bases between the two ends. This CDR3 has 14 amino acids. The CDR3 region has the DNA TGTGCCAGTAGTCTCAGGGGAGGAGGTGAAAAACTGTTTTTT. Translation: CASSLRGGGEKLFF.